This T cell receptor beta chain emerged from a study of memory CD4+ T cells and cytomegalovirus serostatus (dated by TCRdb to between 2018 and 2020). A note on the overall study: The 33 healthy Belgian adults in the cohort included 9 who were CMV seropositive and 24 who were CMV seronegative. To replicate a published TCR-based CMV serostatus classifier, the study sequenced CD4+ memory TCRbeta repertoires from a Belgian cohort whose cytomegalovirus serostatus was known. Results the study describes overall, beyond this receptor: Of 164 previously reported CMV-associated TCRbeta sequences, approximately 64 appeared in the CD4+ memory repertoires, each in one to five individuals. The results were read as suggesting that the CMV-associated TCR signature is, for the most part, present in the CD4+ memory repertoire. On the Belgian cohort, the classifier based on the original framework reached a median bootstrapped AUC of approximately 0.95, with a 95% CI of 0.76-1.00. CMV serostatus prediction reached a median bootstrapped AUC of 0.95 with the original framework and about 0.91 with a US-trained random forest. Only CD4+CD45RO+ memory cells were sequenced, in contrast to the original study, in which naive and memory CD4+ and CD8+ populations were covered.

Inclusive of the bounding cysteine and phenylalanine, the CDR3 is 15 residues long. Only the CDR3 DNA stays, 45 bases, in frame from base 1. The germline ends are 10 bases apart after V is trimmed by 4 bases and J by 0 bases. The CDR1 and CDR2 encoded by the germline V gene are SNHLY and FYNNEI. Remarks on this clone: The clone's antigen remains unknown. Base qualities are not provided; no much larger clone lies one nucleotide away.

The Quick-DNA Microprep Kit was used to extract genomic DNA from the sorted cells. Amplification of TCRbeta DNA was done with the immunoSEQ hsTCRbeta kit, following the protocol from the manufacturer. An Illumina MiSeq instrument was used to sequence the TCRbeta libraries. For the original study's pipeline: Following removal of out-of-frame sequences, some 2,200,000 distinct TCRbeta sequences were retained, with an average of about 63,000 per individual. Each individual was scored according to the count of over 150 previously reported CMV-associated TCRbeta sequences and the total productive distinct TCRbeta count. A beta-binomial model was reimplemented in Python, and random forests from scikit-learn, run with default parameters, were trained on data from the US cohort. On the Belgian cohort, classifier performance was reported as the median AUC, along with percentile confidence intervals, across 10,000 bootstrap iterations. Imported from immuneACCESS, the table was reduced by TCRdb to in-frame sequences with V and J called. These copies leave out some clones; in studies compared against another copy, an unresolved V gene accounts for under half, and the cause of the remainder is not known. V, J and clone size derive from that table, while D and trimming were established from the DNA sequence. The sample table lists tens of thousands of clones, around 78% of them with a count of one. The ten largest clones capture under 0.9% of the sample.

Single viable CD3+CD4+CD8-CD45RO+ cells were sorted as memory CD4+ T cells on a FACSAria II. CMV serostatus was determined with a Roche Elecsys assay detecting serum IgG against CMV pp150, pp28, p38 and p52. After the samples were thawed, total CD4+ T cells were enriched through positive selection using CD4 magnetic microbeads. The samples came from a different study that was designed specifically to examine the CD4+ T cell memory repertoire. Peripheral blood mononuclear cells were isolated and cryopreserved according to standard operating procedures, and serum was stored at -80 degrees C. Staining used CD3-PerCP (BW264/56), CD4-APC (RPA-T4), CD45RO-PE (UCHT1) and CD8-Pacific Orange (3B5) antibodies, with Sytox blue excluding non-viable cells.

Sequenced sample: memory CD4+ T cells from blood. In this chain, TRBV2 is recombined with TRBJ2-1; the D gene cannot be named for sure. The sequence was obtained from an adult in good health and CMV-seronegative. The base sequence is TGTGCCAGCAGTGTGGGTCCAAGCTCCTACAATGAGCAGTTCTTC. Translated, it gives CASSVGPSSYNEQFF.